Listed here are 16 T cell receptor beta chains from one sample, sequenced in a study of T cells in women clearing cervical HPV infection. Data came from immunoSEQ multiplex PCR; TCRdb stores just in-frame clones and leaves some out. Its listing shows about 30,000 clones. The sample was blood buffy coat. These receptors were taken from a woman aged 18-70 years with a cervical HPV16 infection that either progressed to CIN3+ or cleared (not recorded which).

Of note for this clone: The CDR3 extends 3 residues past the end of the read, so its final part is completed from the germline J gene. The chain has TRBV5-4 and TRBJ2-5; TRBD1 aligns across 10 bases. Germline CDR1 reads SGHNT; CDR2 reads YYREEE (reference sequence). This CDR3 has 14 amino acids. V lost 3 bases and J lost 5; bases outside the gene matches: 4. CDR3 bases read: TGTGCCAGCAGCTCCAGACAGGGGGCCGAGACC. It codes for CASSSRQGAET. The CDR3, in full, reads CASSSRQGAETQYF.

This CDR3 is CASSFGGTGGAKTQYF. The CDR3 DNA, read in part, is TGTGCCAGCAGCTTCGGAGGGACAGGGGGCGCGAAGACC. The V gene is TRBV7-3, the J gene TRBJ2-5, with 12 bases identical to TRBD1. The sequenced fragment ends 3 residues before the CDR3 boundary, so the rest is inferred from the germline J gene. The germline V gene has CDR1 SGHTA and CDR2 FQGTGA. The CDR3 is made up of 16 amino acids. Trimming cost V 3 bases and J 6 bases; bases outside gene matches: 8.

Turning to this clone: Read sequence stops 3 residues before the CDR3 end, and the germline J gene provides the missing end. The V gene is TRBV6-1, the J gene TRBJ2-7; 9 nucleotides agree with TRBD1. With 4 bases clipped from V and 6 bases from J, the junction kept 4 bases outside the gene matches. Germline V gives CDR1 MNHNS, CDR2 SASEGT. This CDR3 contains 13 residues. CDR3 residues: CASSGTGALEQYF. CDR3 DNA, as far as it was read: TGTGCCAGCAGTGGGACAGGGGCCCTCGAG.

With respect to this clone: The read comes to an end 3 residues before the CDR3 does, leaving the germline J gene to fill in the end. The chain uses TRBV2 and TRBJ2-5; 8 bases line up with TRBD1. CDR3 length: 14 amino acids. V dropped 3 bases and J dropped 3; count of bases not matched to a gene: 3. Germline CDR1 is SNHLY and CDR2 is FYNNEI. The part of the CDR3 DNA that was read is TGTGCCAGCAGTGACGGGACAGGCAAAGAGACC. Translation gives CASSDGTGKET. In full, the CDR3 reads CASSDGTGKETQYF.

About this clone: The read ends 3 residues before the CDR3 terminus; that terminus is restored from the germline J gene. The J gene is TRBJ1-1, the V gene TRBV7-9; TRBD1 agrees at 7 bases. The V and J ends lost 5 bases and 4 bases, in that order; junction bases with no gene match: 7. The CDR3 has 14 residues. Germline V gene data show CDR1 as SEHNR and CDR2 as FQNEAQ (reference sequence). Partial CDR3 DNA: TGTGCCAGCAGCCCGCAGACAGGGATCACTGAA. Its translation: CASSPQTGITE. The full CDR3 protein reads CASSPQTGITEAFF.

Points on this clone: From the germline J gene comes the end of the CDR3, since the read stops 3 residues before it. V gene TRBV11-3 combines with J gene TRBJ2-3; 7 nucleotides match TRBD2. After removal of 4 bases from V and 8 bases from J, the junction contained 9 bases not matched to a gene. CDR3 size: 14 residues. Per germline, CDR1 SGHNT and CDR2 YENEEA. This CDR3 reads CASSSDGGSSTQYF. The CDR3 DNA, read in part, is TGTGCCAGCAGCTCGGACGGGGGGTCGAGTACG.

As concerns this clone: The CDR3 end falls 3 residues outside the read, so it is completed with the germline J gene. The chain links TRBV5-8 to TRBJ2-5, with 9 positions matching TRBD1. This CDR3 has 15 amino acids. The V gene end was trimmed by 0 bases and the J gene end by 5 bases; junction bases not matched to a gene: 5. The germline V gene encodes CDR1 SGHTS and CDR2 YDEGEE. The CDR3 here is CASSLGQGDDETQYF. The CDR3 bases that were read are TGTGCCAGCAGCTTGGGACAGGGGGACGACGAGACC.

On this clone: The CDR3 end falls 3 residues outside the read, so it is completed with the germline J gene. The rearrangement links TRBV19 to TRBJ1-1; no firm D call. In germline, CDR1 is LNHDA, CDR2 SQIVND (reference sequence). The CDR3 spans 11 residues. The DNA read from the CDR3 is TGTGCCAGTAGTATAGTTACAGAA. Translated: CASSIVTE. The full CDR3 protein is CASSIVTEAFF.

With regard to this clone: The read terminates 3 residues ahead of where the CDR3 ends, so the germline J gene completes it. The chain carries TRBV4-2 and TRBJ2-5; TRBD1 is a possible D gene (6 bases). The V end was cut by 4 bases, the J end by 5 bases, with 26 bases between. The length of the CDR3 is 18 residues. Germline lookup yields CDR1 LGHNA and CDR2 YNFKEQ. CDR3 bases read: TGTGCCAGCAGCCCATTAAACCCGGGACACCCGAGGCGGGAGACC. Protein sequence: CASSPLNPGHPRRET. The CDR3 reads in full as CASSPLNPGHPRRETQYF.

About this clone itself: The CDR3 goes on 3 residues after the read ends, and that part is filled in from the germline J gene. The V and J genes are TRBV6-4 and TRBJ2-2, with 7 bases that match TRBD1. The CDR3 is made up of 14 amino acids. Germline loops: CDR1 MRHNA, CDR2 SNTAGT. V lost 8 bases to trimming and J lost 1 base; unmatched junction nucleotides: 4. Incomplete CDR3 DNA: TGTGCCAGCGGGGACAGCCAGAACACCGGGGAG. As protein: CASGDSQNTGE. The entire CDR3 protein is CASGDSQNTGELFF.

Points on this clone: The read ends 3 residues early relative to the CDR3; the germline J gene fills the gap. The rearrangement links TRBV12-5 to TRBJ2-2; 7 bases are shared with TRBD1. Per germline, CDR1 LGHNT and CDR2 FRNRAP. The length of the CDR3 is 19 residues. With 0 bases clipped from V and 6 bases from J, the junction kept 16 bases outside the gene matches. The CDR3 here is CASGLVYIGTDWTSGELFF. The covered CDR3 bases are TGTGCTAGTGGTTTGGTATATATAGGGACAGATTGGACCTCCGGGGAG.

Points on this clone: The missing CDR3 end, 3 residues past where the read stops, is filled in from the germline J gene. The chain recombines TRBV10-3 with TRBJ2-1, with TRBD2 matching 14 bases. There are 14 residues in the CDR3. Germline assignment: CDR1 ENHRY and CDR2 SYGVKD. The V segment lost 10 bases and the J segment 9 bases; nucleotides outside the gene matches: 8. This CDR3 reads CATTSGGAEGEQFF. The CDR3 DNA, read in part, is TGTGCCACGACTAGCGGGGGGGCCGAGGGTGAG.

Points on this clone: Coverage ceases 3 residues before the CDR3 finishes, and the germline J gene fills in the end. V usage is TRBV6-2 or TRBV6-3 and J usage is TRBJ2-1, with 7 bases lining up with TRBD2. The CDR3 extends over 15 amino acids. Germline V CDR1 and CDR2: MNHEY, SVGEGT. Trimming cost V 7 bases and J 4 bases; bases outside gene matches: 10. Incomplete CDR3 DNA: TGTGCCAGCACCCAAGGAAGCGGGGAGTACAATGAG. Translation: CASTQGSGEYNE. The whole CDR3 reads CASTQGSGEYNEQFF.

For this clone: The CDR3 goes on 3 residues after the read ends, and that part is filled in from the germline J gene. The V and J genes are TRBV28 and TRBJ1-1; perhaps TRBD1 as D (5 bases). This CDR3 is 14 amino acids long. The V end was cut by 5 bases, the J end by 1 base, with 11 bases between. CDR1 is MDHEN, CDR2 SYDVKM, per germline. CDR3: CASSPRQKNTEAFF. CDR3 DNA, as far as it was read: TGTGCCAGCAGTCCGAGACAGAAGAACACTGAA.

A remark on this clone: The read terminates 3 residues ahead of where the CDR3 ends, so the germline J gene completes it. The chain combines TRBV6-4 with TRBJ2-2; D is undetermined. CDR3 size: 13 residues. The germline V and J ends were trimmed by 3 bases and 8 bases, with 10 bases remaining between them. CDR1 is MRHNA and CDR2 is SNTAGT in the germline V gene. CDR3 DNA (partial): TGTGCCAGCAGTGAACTACTCCTGGGGGAG. Amino acid sequence: CASSELLLGE. The full CDR3 sequence reads CASSELLLGELFF.

Remarks on this clone: Coverage ceases 3 residues before the CDR3 finishes, and the germline J gene fills in the end. The rearrangement joins TRBV5-1 to TRBJ2-1; D unclear. Germline-derived CDR1 and CDR2 are SGHRS and YFSETQ. Trimming took off 2 bases at V and 9 bases at J, with 6 bases between the two ends. This CDR3 is 11 amino acids long. CDR3 in amino acids: CASSLSAEQFF. The covered CDR3 bases are TGCGCCAGCAGCTTAAGCGCTGAG.